This TCR beta chain emerged from a study of blood T cell repertoires in COVID-19. The wider study: Samples of COVID-19 (acute and convalescent) were obtained from the United States, Italy and Spain.

The data were produced by immunoSEQ multiplex PCR, yet TCRdb's version contains in-frame clones alone and is incomplete. The repertoire holds 200,000 to 250,000 clones, about 86% seen once, with around 1.6% in the top ten. V was trimmed by 3 bases and J by 8 bases, leaving 20 bases between them. Germline V CDR1 and CDR2: SGHTA, FQGNSA. The CDR3 totals 16 residues. Material for sequencing was peripheral blood. The receptor comes from a man aged 18 to 29 with active or convalescent COVID-19. The rearrangement links TRBV7-2 to TRBJ1-3, with D tentatively TRBD1 (5 bases). This chain's CDR3 is CASSFSPLQGGDTIYF. CDR3 DNA: TGTGCCAGCAGCTTTAGCCCGCTTCAGGGAGGGGACACCATATATTTT.